The T cell receptor (beta chain) under discussion was sequenced for a study of T cells in tuberculosis. As for the study in general: In South Africa, adults with active tuberculosis were compared with IGRA-negative and latently infected IGRA-positive adolescents.

A remark on this clone: Its antigen is still unknown.

Each donor contributed roughly 92,000 T cells on average, unsorted. CDR3 size: 14 residues. V shed 4 bases and J 4 bases; nucleotides not matched to a gene: 5. Germline assignment: CDR1 SGHDN and CDR2 FVKESK. General study findings and limits: Active tuberculosis cases were adults; controls were adolescents.

Some clones are missing from TCRdb's copy, which holds only in-frame ones; the method was immunoSEQ multiplex PCR. The sample contains 25,000 to 35,000 clones, approximately 93% of which appear only once. The chain carries TRBV14 and TRBJ1-1; 8 bases map to TRBD1. Material for sequencing was PBMCs. The source of this sequence is a donor aged 10-30 years with latent tuberculosis or without tuberculosis infection. CDR3 coding DNA: TGTGCCAGCAGCCCAATTACAGGGGGCACTGAAGCTTTCTTT. Protein product: CASSPITGGTEAFF.